Presented here are 10 T cell receptor beta chains from one specimen sequenced in a study of cytomegalovirus exposure and HLA in healthy donors. The repertoire was sequenced with immunoSEQ multiplex PCR; TCRdb's copy has only in-frame clones and lacks some. This table has about 140,000 clones, around 80% appearing once. The sequencing sample was made of PBMCs. The receptors were gathered from a man aged 30-40 years in good health and CMV-seropositive.

V gene TRBV7-9 combines with J gene TRBJ1-1; 9 bases are a match to TRBD1. The CDR3 loop spans 17 amino acids. The ends lost 4 bases at V and 0 bases at J; junction bases unmatched: 9. Looked up from germline, CDR1 is SEHNR and CDR2 is FQNEAQ (reference sequence). CDR3 in amino acids: CASSSLQGAGVNTEAFF. The CDR3 DNA is TGTGCCAGCAGCTCACTACAGGGGGCAGGGGTGAACACTGAAGCTTTCTTT.

This clone appeared many times. The chain joins TRBV9 to TRBJ2-1, with 10 bases aligning to TRBD1. With V trimmed by 2 bases and J by 4 bases, 3 bases remained unmatched. Germline V gives CDR1 SGDLS, CDR2 YYNGEE. The CDR3 consists of 15 residues. CDR3 DNA sequence: TGTGCCAGCAGCGTTCGGGACAGGGGTTACAATGAGCAGTTCTTC. It codes for CASSVRDRGYNEQFF. Using reference TRBV9 and TRBJ2-1 for the parts outside the CDR3, the full variable domain is DSGVTQTPKHLITATGQRVTLRCSPRSGDLSVYWYQQSLDQGLQFLIQYYNGEERAKGNILERFSAQQFPDLHSELNLSSLELGDSALYFCASSVRDRGYNEQFFGPGTRLTVL.

This rearrangement joins TRBV2 to TRBJ1-1; no definite D call. This CDR3 has 12 residues. V lost 4 bases, J lost 7 bases, and 10 bases lay in between. Germline V gene lookup returns CDR1 SNHLY and CDR2 FYNNEI. The CDR3 spells CASSGRAVEAFF. The CDR3 nucleotides read TGTGCCAGCAGTGGGAGGGCGGTTGAAGCTTTCTTT. The full variable domain, rest sourced from reference TRBV2 and TRBJ1-1, is EPEVTQTPSHQVTQMGQEVILRCVPISNHLYFYWYRQILGQKVEFLVSFYNNEISEKSEIFDDQFSVERPDGSNFTLKIRSTKLEDSAMYFCASSGRAVEAFFGQGTRLTVV.

This chain uses TRBV10-3 with TRBJ2-5; D gene unclear. The CDR3 is made up of 12 amino acids. The V end lost 0 bases, the J end lost 4 bases, and 3 bases lay between the germline ends. In germline, CDR1 is ENHRY, CDR2 SYGVKD. CDR3 coding DNA: TGTGCCATCAGTGAGTCGAGAGAGACCCAGTACTTC. This gives the protein CAISESRETQYF.

This sequence joins TRBV11-1 and TRBJ2-7; 7 bases map to TRBD2. The CDR3 loop spans 15 amino acids. Germline-derived CDR1 and CDR2 are SGHAT and FQDESV (reference sequence). V shed 1 base and J 0 bases; nucleotides not matched to a gene: 3. The CDR3 spells CASSLVASGSYEQYF. The DNA for the CDR3 is TGTGCCAGCAGCTTAGTGGCTAGCGGCTCCTACGAGCAGTACTTC.

The chain carries TRBV5-6 and TRBJ1-6; D possibly corresponds to TRBD1 (6 bases). Trimming left V 4 bases short and J 9 bases short, with 17 bases between. Looked up from germline, CDR1 is SGHDT and CDR2 is YYEEEE. The CDR3 is 15 amino acids. The CDR3 protein is CASSPGITGSSPLHF. The CDR3, as DNA: TGTGCCAGCAGCCCGGGCATAACAGGGAGTTCACCCCTCCACTTT.

In this sample, this clone turned up once. V gene TRBV11-2 combines with J gene TRBJ1-1; weak D call: TRBD1 (6 bases). Germline V gene lookup returns CDR1 SGHAT and CDR2 FQNNGV. The V gene lost 3 bases and the J gene lost 3 bases, with 11 bases spanning the gap. This CDR3 spans 14 amino acids. The DNA for the CDR3 is TGTGCCAGCAGCTTCATACAGGGATACACTGAAGCTTTCTTT. It translates to CASSFIQGYTEAFF. The full variable domain, its missing parts supplied by reference TRBV11-2 and TRBJ1-1, is EAGVAQSPRYKIIEKRQSVAFWCNPISGHATLYWYQQILGQGPKLLIQFQNNGVVDDSQLPKDRFSAERLKGVDSTLKIQPAKLEDSAVYLCASSFIQGYTEAFFGQGTRLTVV.

This clone was recorded a few times. The V and J genes are TRBV7-2 and TRBJ2-3; TRBD2 agrees at 9 bases. The CDR3 covers 13 residues. Germline-derived CDR1 and CDR2 are SGHTA and FQGNSA. The J segment lost 10 bases and the V segment lost 3 bases, leaving 5 bases of the junction unmatched. CDR3 DNA sequence: TGTGCCAGCAGCTTGGGGACTAGCTTAGCGCAGTATTTT. Translated: CASSLGTSLAQYF. Full variable domain (rest looked up from reference TRBV7-2 and TRBJ2-3): GAGVSQSPSNKVTEKGKDVELRCDPISGHTALYWYRQSLGQGLEFLIYFQGNSAPDKSGLPSDRFSAERTGGSVSTLTIQRTQQEDSAVYLCASSLGTSLAQYFGPGTRLTVL.

The CDR3 spells CASSIFTDRAAYSNQPQHF. CDR3 nucleotides: TGTGCCAGTAGTATTTTTACGGACAGAGCCGCTTATAGCAATCAGCCCCAGCATTTT. This sequence joins TRBV19 and TRBJ1-5, with D perhaps TRBD1 (6 bases). The length of the CDR3 is 19 residues. The germline CDR1 and CDR2 sequences are LNHDA and SQIVND (reference sequence). Trimming removed 3 bases from V and 0 bases from J, with 21 bases in between.

V is TRBV5-3 and J is TRBJ2-4; the match to TRBD2 covers 7 bases. TRBV5-3 is an open reading frame whose function is uncertain. The CDR3 extends over 14 amino acids. V gave up 4 bases and J gave up 5 bases; unmatched junction bases: 6. CDR3 sequence: CARSAGVCQNIQYF. DNA of the CDR3: TGTGCCAGAAGCGCGGGGGTCTGCCAAAACATTCAGTACTTC.